These T cell receptor beta chains were read from a single sample in a study of T cell repertoires in cytomegalovirus infection. TCRdb itself ran the reads through MiXCR, one entry per CDR3 protein. In the table there are more than 300,000 distinct CDR3 sequences, roughly 36% of which are singletons. For these receptors, no antigen is known. This sample comprised cultured PBMCs, obtained from culture after CMV antigen stimulation. Source of these receptors: a human donor in good health (CMV status not recorded). Some clones in this sample may be carry-over from other donors' samples. CDR3s include the opening cysteine and the closing phenylalanine or tryptophan. D genes are given only for firm matches. Rows give clone size only sometimes, using once, few, many, or a class for an expanded clone.

V gene	clone size	D gene	CDR3 length	J gene	CDR3 DNA	CDR3 protein
TRBV7-9	-	TRBD2	16	TRBJ2-1	TGTGCCAGCAGCTTACGTCTGAGCGGGAGTAACAATGAGCAGTTCTTC	CASSLRLSGSNNEQFF
TRBV12-3/TRBV12-4	-	-	17	TRBJ2-1	TGTGCCAGCAGTTTATTTGGGTTCGGGGGCTCCTACAATGAGCAGTTCTTC	CASSLFGFGGSYNEQFF
TRBV4-1	-	-	13	TRBJ2-4	TGCGCCAGCAGCCGACTAGCCAAAAACATTCAGTACTTC	CASSRLAKNIQYF
TRBV12-3/TRBV12-4	few	TRBD1	15	TRBJ1-3	TGTGCCAGCACCTTGACAGGGGGAACTGGAAACACCATATATTTT	CASTLTGGTGNTIYF
TRBV6-5	-	TRBD2	15	TRBJ2-7	TGTGCCAGCAGTTACTTGACTAGCGGGGCCTACGAGCAGTACTTC	CASSYLTSGAYEQYF
TRBV20-1	-	TRBD1	13	TRBJ2-1	TGCAGTGCTGCACAGGGGGTACTGGATGAGCAGTTCTTC	CSAAQGVLDEQFF
TRBV7-2	few	-	13	TRBJ1-5	TGTGCCAGCAGCTTAGTCGACAATCAGCCCCAGCATTTT	CASSLVDNQPQHF
TRBV12-3/TRBV12-4	many	TRBD1	15	TRBJ2-1	TGTGCCAGCAGTCCTGACAGGGGCTCCTACAATGAGCAGTTCTTC	CASSPDRGSYNEQFF
TRBV19	-	-	16	TRBJ2-6	TGTGCCAGTAGTCCCTCGGACAGCTCTGGGGCCAACGTCCTGACTTTC	CASSPSDSSGANVLTF
TRBV24-1	few	-	11	TRBJ2-1	TGTGCCACCAGCAGGGGGGGTGAGCAGTTCTTC	CATSRGGEQFF
TRBV12-3/TRBV12-4	few	TRBD1	13	TRBJ2-1	TGTGCCAGCAGGCCCACAGGGGGCTATGAGCAGTTCTTC	CASRPTGGYEQFF
TRBV7-2	-	-	15	TRBJ2-5	TGTGCCAGCAGCTTACAGCGATCCGTACAAGAGACCCAGTACTTC	CASSLQRSVQETQYF
TRBV18	-	-	13	TRBJ2-7	TGTGCCAGCTCACCGGGCACCACCTACGAGCAGTACTTC	CASSPGTTYEQYF
TRBV19	-	TRBD2	16	TRBJ2-1	TGTGCCAGTACTGGGCTAGCGGCAAGCTCCTACAATGAGCAGTTCTTC	CASTGLAASSYNEQFF
TRBV6-5	few	-	14	TRBJ1-2	TGTGCCAGCAGTTATATGGGGGCCGGCTATGGCTACACCTTC	CASSYMGAGYGYTF
TRBV6-2/TRBV6-3	few	-	14	TRBJ2-1	TGTGCCAGCAGTCTGCCGGCCTCCTACAATGAGCAGTTCTTC	CASSLPASYNEQFF
TRBV10-3	-	TRBD2	15	TRBJ2-3	TGTGCCATCAGTGAAGGGGCGGGAGACGGAGATACGCAGTATTTT	CAISEGAGDGDTQYF
TRBV4-3	few	TRBD2	18	TRBJ2-1	TGCGCCAGCAGCCAAGGGCCCGGGACTAGCCTATCCTACAATGAGCAGTTCTTC	CASSQGPGTSLSYNEQFF
TRBV7-8	few	TRBD1	13	TRBJ1-2	TGTGCCAGCAGCGACGGACAGGGCCATGGCTACACCTTC	CASSDGQGHGYTF
TRBV6-5	once	TRBD1	15	TRBJ2-5	TGTGCCAGCAGGCCAAGGACAGGGTACCAAGAGACCCAGTACTTC	CASRPRTGYQETQYF
TRBV6-2/TRBV6-3	few	-	15	TRBJ1-1	TGTGCCAGCAGTCTGAGGGGAAATCTTGGCACTGAAGCTTTCTTT	CASSLRGNLGTEAFF
TRBV6-8	few	-	14	TRBJ1-5	TGTGCCAGCAGTTCCCGGGCCAACAATCAGCCCCAGCATTTT	CASSSRANNQPQHF
TRBV7-9	-	TRBD2	16	TRBJ2-5	TGTGCCAGCAGCTTATTGGGACTAGCGGGAGTGGAGACCCAGTACTTC	CASSLLGLAGVETQYF
TRBV6-2/TRBV6-3	few	-	20	TRBJ2-3	TGTGCCAGCAGTTACTCGGGTCGGTCCTTTGCAGGGAGTAGAGGGGATACGCAGTATTTT	CASSYSGRSFAGSRGDTQYF
TRBV5-5	-	-	14	TRBJ2-3	TGTGCCAGCAGCTTGGGACCCGGAGGGGATACGCAGTATTTT	CASSLGPGGDTQYF
TRBV28	few	TRBD1	15	TRBJ1-6	TGTGCCAGCAGGGAAGGGACAGCCAAGCAGTCACCCCTCCACTTT	CASREGTAKQSPLHF
TRBV7-2	-	TRBD2	14	TRBJ2-1	TGTGCCAGCGGAAGGGTAGCGGGTTACAATGAGCAGTTCTTC	CASGRVAGYNEQFF
TRBV2	-	-	12	TRBJ1-1	TGTGCCAGCAGTGATGGGAGGACTGAAGCTTTCTTT	CASSDGRTEAFF
TRBV12-3/TRBV12-4	few	-	15	TRBJ1-6	TGTGCCAGCAGCGAACAACACGGTCTTAATTCACCCCTCCACTTT	CASSEQHGLNSPLHF
TRBV7-9	few	TRBD1	19	TRBJ2-5	TGTGCCAGCAGCCGAGATAGGACAGGGGGCCTTCCAACCCAAGAGACCCAGTACTTC	CASSRDRTGGLPTQETQYF
TRBV20-1	few	TRBD2	15	TRBJ2-5	TGCAGTGCTCATAGCGGGAGGTGGGAGGATGAGACCCAGTACTTC	CSAHSGRWEDETQYF
TRBV5-1	few	TRBD1	13	TRBJ1-2	TGCGCCAGCAGCCGGGGACAGGGACCTGGCTACACCTTC	CASSRGQGPGYTF
TRBV6-2/TRBV6-3	-	TRBD1	12	TRBJ1-2	TGTGCCAGCAGATGGGACAGCCGCGGCTACACCTTC	CASRWDSRGYTF
TRBV10-3	-	-	17	TRBJ2-3	TGTGCCATCAGATCCCCCCTATCGGGAGTGCTCAAGGATACGCAGTATTTT	CAIRSPLSGVLKDTQYF
TRBV12-3/TRBV12-4	few	-	13	TRBJ1-5	TGTGCCAGCAGTTTTGCAGGGAATCAGCCCCAGCATTTT	CASSFAGNQPQHF
TRBV4-1	-	-	15	TRBJ2-6	TGCGCCAGCAGCCACCCAGGGTCTGGGGCCAACGTCCTGACTTTC	CASSHPGSGANVLTF